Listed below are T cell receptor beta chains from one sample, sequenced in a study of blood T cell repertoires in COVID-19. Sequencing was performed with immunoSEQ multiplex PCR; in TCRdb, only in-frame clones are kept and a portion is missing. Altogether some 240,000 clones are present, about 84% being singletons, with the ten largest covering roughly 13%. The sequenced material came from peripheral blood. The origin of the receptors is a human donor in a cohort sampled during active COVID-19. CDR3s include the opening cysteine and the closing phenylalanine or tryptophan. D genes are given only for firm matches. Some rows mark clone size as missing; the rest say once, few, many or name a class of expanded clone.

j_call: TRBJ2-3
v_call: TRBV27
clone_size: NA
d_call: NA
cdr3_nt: TGTGCCAGCAGAACAGGATTTAGCACAGATACGCAGTATTTT
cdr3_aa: CASRTGFSTDTQYF

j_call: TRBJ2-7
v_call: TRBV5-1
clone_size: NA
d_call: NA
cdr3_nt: TGCGCCAGCAGCCCTGCGACAGGAACCGAGCAGTACTTC
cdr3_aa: CASSPATGTEQYF

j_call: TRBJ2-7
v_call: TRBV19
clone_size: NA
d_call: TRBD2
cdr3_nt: TGTGCCAGTAGTATTGGGTCTAGCGGGAGAGAGGAGCAGTACTTC
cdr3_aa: CASSIGSSGREEQYF

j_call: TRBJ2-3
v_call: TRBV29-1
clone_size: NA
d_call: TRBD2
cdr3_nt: TGCAGCGTTGATGGTTATCTGGGACTAGCGGCCAGCACAGATACGCAGTATTTT
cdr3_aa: CSVDGYLGLAASTDTQYF

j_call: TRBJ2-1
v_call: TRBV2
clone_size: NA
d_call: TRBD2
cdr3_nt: TGTGCCAGCAGCCGTAGCGGGAGCTCCTACAATGAGCAGTTCTTC
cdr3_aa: CASSRSGSSYNEQFF

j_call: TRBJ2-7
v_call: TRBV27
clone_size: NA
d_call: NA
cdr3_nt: TGTGCCAGCAGTTTACGACAGAGCTCCTACGAGCAGTACTTC
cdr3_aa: CASSLRQSSYEQYF

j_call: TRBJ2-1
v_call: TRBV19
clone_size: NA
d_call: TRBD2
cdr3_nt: TGTGCCAGTAGTGGGACTAGCGGGATCTACAATGAGCAGTTCTTC
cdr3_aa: CASSGTSGIYNEQFF

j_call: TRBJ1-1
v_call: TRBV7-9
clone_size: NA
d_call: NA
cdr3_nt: TGTGCCAGCAGCTTAGGGGTGAGGGCAGGTATTGAAGCTTTCTTT
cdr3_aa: CASSLGVRAGIEAFF

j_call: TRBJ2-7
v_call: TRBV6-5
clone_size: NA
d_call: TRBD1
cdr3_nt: TGTGCCAGTAACCTCGGGCCAGGGGGCAACGAGCAGTACTTC
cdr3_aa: CASNLGPGGNEQYF

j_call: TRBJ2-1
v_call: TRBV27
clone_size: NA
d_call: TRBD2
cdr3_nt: TGTGCCAGCAGCCTGGAGCGACTAGCGGGATACAATGAGCAGTTCTTC
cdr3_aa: CASSLERLAGYNEQFF

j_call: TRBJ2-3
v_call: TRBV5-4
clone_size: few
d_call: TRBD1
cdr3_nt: TGTGCCAGCAGCTTGTCAACAGGGGCAGATACGCAGTATTTT
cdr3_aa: CASSLSTGADTQYF

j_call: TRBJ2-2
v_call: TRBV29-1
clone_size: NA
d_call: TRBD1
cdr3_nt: TGCAGCGTCGGGGACAGGGAAAACACCGGGGAGCTGTTTTTT
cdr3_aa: CSVGDRENTGELFF

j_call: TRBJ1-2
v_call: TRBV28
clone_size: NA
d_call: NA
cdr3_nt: TGTGCCAGCAGCCCTCCGGTGGGGGCGAAAGGCTACACCTTC
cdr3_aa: CASSPPVGAKGYTF

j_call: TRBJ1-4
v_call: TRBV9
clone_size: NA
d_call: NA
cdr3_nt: TGTGCCAGCAGCGTAGATTCGGGGGGCCTCGGAGAAAAACTGTTTTTT
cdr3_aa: CASSVDSGGLGEKLFF

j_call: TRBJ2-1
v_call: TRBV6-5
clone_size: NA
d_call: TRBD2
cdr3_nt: TGTGCCAGCAGGGGGACTAGCGGGAGTAAGAATGAGCAGTTCTTC
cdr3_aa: CASRGTSGSKNEQFF

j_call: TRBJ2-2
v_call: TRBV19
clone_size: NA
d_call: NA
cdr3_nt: TGTGCCAGTCAATCCCCTAACAGGGCCGGGGAGCTGTTTTTT
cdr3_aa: CASQSPNRAGELFF

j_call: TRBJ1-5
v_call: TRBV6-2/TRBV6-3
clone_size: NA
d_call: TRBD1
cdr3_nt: TGTGCCAGCAGTTACTACAGGACAGGTAGGAATCAGCCCCAGCATTTT
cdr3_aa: CASSYYRTGRNQPQHF

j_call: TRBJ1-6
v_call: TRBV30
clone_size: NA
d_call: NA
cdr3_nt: TGTGCCTGGAGTATGCCAGAAGCTAGCTCCTATAATTCACCCCTCCACTTT
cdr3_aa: CAWSMPEASSYNSPLHF